The T cell receptor beta chain described here comes from a study of T cell repertoires in cytomegalovirus infection. Looking at the study overall: In public TCR beta signatures, there were indications of both CMV infection and matching HLA type.

About this clonotype: Its antigen remains unknown.

TCRdb recomputed calls from the reads with MiXCR, one row per CDR3 protein. This sample yields roughly 180,000 distinct CDR3 sequences, of which approximately 18% are seen a single time; 25% belongs to the top ten. The V segment lost 5 bases and the J segment 4 bases; nucleotides outside the gene matches: 10. The germline gives CDR1 SGHVS, CDR2 FNYEAQ. There are 15 residues in the CDR3. Study-level findings and limits: Summed frequency of shared TCR beta families picked out CMV carriers who also had the relevant HLA. Across the ex vivo response, the dominant clonotypes were HLA-C-restricted CMV-specific TCR beta clonotypes.

Sequenced material: CD8+ T cells from PBMCs. This clonotype was sampled from a human donor in good health (CMV status not recorded). Some clones in this sample may be carry-over from other donors' samples. The chain recombines TRBV7-6 with TRBJ1-1, with 7 nucleotides matching TRBD1. CDR3 bases: TGTGCCAGCAGCACACGACAGGGTGGAGTCACTGAAGCTTTCTTT. It yields the protein CASSTRQGGVTEAFF.